This T cell receptor beta chain appears in the sequencing data of a study of shared clonotypes between healthy human individuals. This CDR3 spans 10 amino acids. Per germline, CDR1 DFQATT and CDR2 SNEGSKA (reference sequence). V lost 5 bases and J 9 bases, leaving 5 bases between the germline ends. The method was immunoSEQ multiplex PCR; TCRdb's version includes in-frame clones alone and lacks a portion of them. Of roughly 2 million clones in the sample, roughly 94% were seen once. The chain combines TRBV20-1 with TRBJ1-6; D ambiguous. The sample consisted of naive CD4+ T cells sorted from blood. The subset was: CD45RA+ positively selected. This TCR came from a man aged 18 to 35 in good health. This CDR3 reads CSALPSPLHF. The DNA of the CDR3 is TGCAGTGCTCTCCCTTCACCCCTCCACTTT.